These T cell receptor beta chains were read from a single sample in a study of PD-1 blockade in classical Hodgkin lymphoma. Sequencing used immunoSEQ multiplex PCR; TCRdb keeps in-frame clones, though not all of them. The sample consists of tens of thousands of clones, about 63% of them appearing once. The input for sequencing was peripheral blood mononuclear cells (PBMCs), taken at baseline. Every receptor here comes from a human donor with classical Hodgkin lymphoma. Both conserved end residues are part of each CDR3.

j_call: TRBJ1-1; v_call: TRBV6-6; cdr3_aa: CASVSTANTEAFF
j_call: TRBJ1-2; v_call: TRBV10-3; cdr3_aa: CAISAGGGTYGYTF
j_call: TRBJ1-1; v_call: TRBV7-2; cdr3_aa: CASSLQGYTEAFF
j_call: TRBJ1-2; v_call: TRBV2; cdr3_aa: CASSVETNYGYTF
j_call: TRBJ1-6; v_call: TRBV28; cdr3_aa: CASGVVQGYNSPLHF
j_call: TRBJ1-2; v_call: TRBV6-5; cdr3_aa: CASSLTADYGYTF
j_call: TRBJ1-1; v_call: TRBV11-2; cdr3_aa: CASSLGYSNRGRGTEAFF
j_call: TRBJ2-5; v_call: TRBV9; cdr3_aa: CASSLGGGHQETQYF
j_call: TRBJ2-5; v_call: TRBV4-3; cdr3_aa: CASSQDPAGGRWEQYF
j_call: TRBJ2-5; v_call: TRBV6-6; cdr3_aa: CASSYSEGETQYF
j_call: TRBJ1-4; v_call: TRBV5-1; cdr3_aa: CASSLGRSTNEKLFF
j_call: TRBJ1-2; v_call: TRBV7-2; cdr3_aa: CASSSRDRGSYGYTF
j_call: TRBJ2-6; v_call: TRBV15; cdr3_aa: CATSRGPGGSAGANVLTF
j_call: TRBJ2-7; v_call: TRBV6-5; cdr3_aa: CASSYSDRYEQYF
j_call: TRBJ1-3; v_call: TRBV30; cdr3_aa: CAWSFEAGGLGNTIYF
j_call: TRBJ1-1; v_call: TRBV18; cdr3_aa: CASSPQGYTEAFF
j_call: TRBJ2-1; v_call: TRBV12-5; cdr3_aa: CASGLTGRADNEQFF
j_call: -; v_call: TRBV9; cdr3_aa: CASSASGAAEYEQYF
j_call: TRBJ2-1; v_call: TRBV7-6; cdr3_aa: CASSLGTGTYNEQFF
j_call: TRBJ2-5; v_call: TRBV2; cdr3_aa: CASTGGLGETQYF
j_call: TRBJ2-7; v_call: TRBV19; cdr3_aa: CASSDLAGGPYEQYF
j_call: TRBJ1-4; v_call: TRBV5-1; cdr3_aa: CASSLGRSTNEKLFF
j_call: TRBJ1-2; v_call: TRBV28; cdr3_aa: CASSFIDRGLYGYTF
j_call: TRBJ2-5; v_call: TRBV5-1; cdr3_aa: CASTRAGEAQETQYF
j_call: TRBJ2-7; v_call: TRBV5-4; cdr3_aa: CASSLKSPGQTYEQYF
j_call: TRBJ2-5; v_call: TRBV9; cdr3_aa: CASSVGTSGGQETQYF
j_call: TRBJ1-4; v_call: TRBV5-1; cdr3_aa: CASSTGRTNEKLFF
j_call: TRBJ1-6; v_call: TRBV4-1; cdr3_aa: CASSHLRERRANSPLHF
j_call: TRBJ2-7; v_call: TRBV2; cdr3_aa: CASTPWEWYEQYF